The clone carrying this TCR beta chain was counted once. This sample was taken from a study of blood T cell repertoires in COVID-19. Study information: Samples came from the United States, Italy and Spain, spanning acute and convalescent COVID-19. Sources were T cells, B-cell-depleted T cells, or PBMCs; the material itself was cDNA or gDNA.

The data were produced by immunoSEQ multiplex PCR, yet TCRdb's version contains in-frame clones alone and is incomplete. The table shows 90,000 to 140,000 clones, with approximately 80% occurring only once. V was clipped by 6 bases and J by 7 bases, with 21 bases between them. In germline, CDR1 is SGHTA, CDR2 FQGNSA. CDR3 length equals 16 residues. This sequence joins TRBV7-2 and TRBJ1-4; a possible D gene is TRBD1 (5 bases). Sequencing was performed on peripheral blood. This clonotype was obtained from an elderly woman with acute or convalescent COVID-19. The CDR3 here is CASSPLMALGGEKLFF. The CDR3 DNA follows: TGTGCCAGCAGTCCGCTTATGGCTCTGGGGGGTGAAAAACTGTTTTTT.